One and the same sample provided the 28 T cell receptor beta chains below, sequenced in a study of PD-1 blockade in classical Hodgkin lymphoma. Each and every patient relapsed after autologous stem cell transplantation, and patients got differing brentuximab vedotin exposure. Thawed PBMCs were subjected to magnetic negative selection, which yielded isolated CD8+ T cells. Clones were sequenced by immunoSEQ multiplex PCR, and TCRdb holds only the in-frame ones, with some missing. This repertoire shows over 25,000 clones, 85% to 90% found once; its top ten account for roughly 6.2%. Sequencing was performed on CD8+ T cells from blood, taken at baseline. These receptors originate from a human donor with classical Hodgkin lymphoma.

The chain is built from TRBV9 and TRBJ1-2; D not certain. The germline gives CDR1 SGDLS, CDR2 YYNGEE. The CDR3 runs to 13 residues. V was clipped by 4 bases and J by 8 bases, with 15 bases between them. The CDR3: CASSPSSQEGYTF. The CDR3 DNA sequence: TGTGCCAGCAGCCCCTCGTCGCAGGAAGGCTACACCTTC.

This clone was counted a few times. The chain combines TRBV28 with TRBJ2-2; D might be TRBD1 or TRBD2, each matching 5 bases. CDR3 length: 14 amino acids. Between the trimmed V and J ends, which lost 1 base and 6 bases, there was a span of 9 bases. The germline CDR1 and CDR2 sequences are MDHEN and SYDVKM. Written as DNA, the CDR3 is TGTGCCAGCAGTTTATCAAGGGGAGCCGGGGAGCTGTTTTTT. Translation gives CASSLSRGAGELFF.

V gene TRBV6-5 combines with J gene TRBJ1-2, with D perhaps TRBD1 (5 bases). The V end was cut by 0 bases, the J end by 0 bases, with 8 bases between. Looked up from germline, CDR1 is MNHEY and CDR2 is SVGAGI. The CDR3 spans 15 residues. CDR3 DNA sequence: TGTGCCAGCAGTTACTCGGACACCGCTAACTATGGCTACACCTTC. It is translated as CASSYSDTANYGYTF.

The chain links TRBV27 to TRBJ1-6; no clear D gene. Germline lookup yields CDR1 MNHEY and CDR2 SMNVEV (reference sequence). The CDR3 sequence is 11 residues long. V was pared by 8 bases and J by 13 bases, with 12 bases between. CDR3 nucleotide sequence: TGTGCCAGCGGGCGAGTCTACCCCCTCCACTTT. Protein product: CASGRVYPLHF.

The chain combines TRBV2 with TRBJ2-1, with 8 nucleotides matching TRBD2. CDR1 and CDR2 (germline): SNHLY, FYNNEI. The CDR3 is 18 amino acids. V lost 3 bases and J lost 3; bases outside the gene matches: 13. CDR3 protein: CASSELVPREGNYNEQFF. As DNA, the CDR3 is TGTGCCAGCAGTGAGTTAGTCCCCCGGGAGGGGAACTACAATGAGCAGTTCTTC. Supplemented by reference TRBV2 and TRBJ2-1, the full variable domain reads EPEVTQTPSHQVTQMGQEVILRCVPISNHLYFYWYRQILGQKVEFLVSFYNNEISEKSEIFDDQFSVERPDGSNFTLKIRSTKLEDSAMYFCASSELVPREGNYNEQFFGPGTRLTVL.

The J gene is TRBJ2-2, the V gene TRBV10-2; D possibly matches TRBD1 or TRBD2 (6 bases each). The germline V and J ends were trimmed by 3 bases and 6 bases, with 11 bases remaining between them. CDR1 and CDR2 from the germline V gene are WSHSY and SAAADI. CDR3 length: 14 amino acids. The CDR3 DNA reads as TGCGCCAGCAGTGATGGAGGGGGTCCCGGGGAGCTGTTTTTT. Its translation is CASSDGGGPGELFF.

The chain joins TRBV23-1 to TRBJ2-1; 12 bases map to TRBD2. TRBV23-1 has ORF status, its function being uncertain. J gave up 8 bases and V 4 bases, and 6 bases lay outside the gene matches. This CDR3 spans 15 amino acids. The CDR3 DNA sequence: TGCGCCAGCAGTCCCACTAGCGGGAGGATGGATGAGCAGTTCTTC. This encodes CASSPTSGRMDEQFF.

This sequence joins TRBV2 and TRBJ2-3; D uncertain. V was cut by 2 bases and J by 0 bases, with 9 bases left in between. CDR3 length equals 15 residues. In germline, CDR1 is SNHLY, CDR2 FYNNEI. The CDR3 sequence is CASSETSFSTDTQYF. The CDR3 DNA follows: TGTGCCAGCAGTGAAACGTCTTTCAGCACAGATACGCAGTATTTT.

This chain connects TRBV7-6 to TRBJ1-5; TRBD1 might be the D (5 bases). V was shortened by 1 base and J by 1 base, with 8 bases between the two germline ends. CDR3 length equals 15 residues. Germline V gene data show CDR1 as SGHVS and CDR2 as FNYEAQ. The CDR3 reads CASSLGPGSNQPQHF. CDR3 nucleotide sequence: TGTGCCAGCAGCTTAGGTCCAGGGAGCAATCAGCCCCAGCATTTT.

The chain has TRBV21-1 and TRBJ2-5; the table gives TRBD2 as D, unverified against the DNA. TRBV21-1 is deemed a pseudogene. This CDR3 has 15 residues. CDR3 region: CASSKQLAGEETQYF. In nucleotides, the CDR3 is TGTGCCAGCAGCAAACAGCTAGCGGGAGAGGAGACCCAGTACTTC.

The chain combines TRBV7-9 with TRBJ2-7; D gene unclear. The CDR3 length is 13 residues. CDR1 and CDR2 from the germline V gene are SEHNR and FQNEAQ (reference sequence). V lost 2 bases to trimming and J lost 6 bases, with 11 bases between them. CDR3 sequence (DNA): TGTGCCAGCAGCTTACCGTACATGGGCGAGCAGTACTTC. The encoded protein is CASSLPYMGEQYF.

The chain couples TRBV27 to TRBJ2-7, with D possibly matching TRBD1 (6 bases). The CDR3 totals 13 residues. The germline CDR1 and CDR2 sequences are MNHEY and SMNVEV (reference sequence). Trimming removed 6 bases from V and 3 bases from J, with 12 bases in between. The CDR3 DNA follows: TGTGCCAGCAGCTTAGGACAGCTCTACGAGCAGTACTTC. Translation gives CASSLGQLYEQYF.

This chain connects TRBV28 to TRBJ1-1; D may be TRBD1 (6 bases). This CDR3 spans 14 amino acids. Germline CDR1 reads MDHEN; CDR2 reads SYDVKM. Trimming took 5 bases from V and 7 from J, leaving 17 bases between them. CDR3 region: CASSSPGHGNEAFF. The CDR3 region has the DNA TGTGCCAGCAGTAGCCCGGGACATGGAAATGAAGCTTTCTTT. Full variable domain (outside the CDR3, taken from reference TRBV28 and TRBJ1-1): DVKVTQSSRYLVKRTGEKVFLECVQDMDHENMFWYRQDPGLGLRLIYFSYDVKMKEKGDIPEGYSVSREKKERFSLILESASTNQTSMYLCASSSPGHGNEAFFGQGTRLTVV.

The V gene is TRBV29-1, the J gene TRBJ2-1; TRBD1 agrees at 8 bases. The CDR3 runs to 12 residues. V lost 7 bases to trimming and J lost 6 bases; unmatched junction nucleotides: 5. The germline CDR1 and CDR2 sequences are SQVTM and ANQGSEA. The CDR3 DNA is TGCAGCGCCCGACAGGGGCGCAATGAGCAGTTCTTC. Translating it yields CSARQGRNEQFF.

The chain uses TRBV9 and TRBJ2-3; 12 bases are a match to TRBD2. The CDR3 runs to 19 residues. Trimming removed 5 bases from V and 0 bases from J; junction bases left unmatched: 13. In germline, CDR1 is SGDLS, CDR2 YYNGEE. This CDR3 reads CASRGTSGQDRTSTDTQYF. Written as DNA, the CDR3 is TGTGCCAGCAGAGGGACTAGCGGGCAAGATCGGACTAGCACAGATACGCAGTATTTT. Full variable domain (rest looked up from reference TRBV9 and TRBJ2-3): DSGVTQTPKHLITATGQRVTLRCSPRSGDLSVYWYQQSLDQGLQFLIQYYNGEERAKGNILERFSAQQFPDLHSELNLSSLELGDSALYFCASRGTSGQDRTSTDTQYFGPGTRLTVL.

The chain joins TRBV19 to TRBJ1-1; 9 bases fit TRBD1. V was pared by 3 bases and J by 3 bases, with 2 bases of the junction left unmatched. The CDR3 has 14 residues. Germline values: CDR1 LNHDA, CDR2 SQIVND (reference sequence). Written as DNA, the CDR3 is TGTGCCAGTAGTATCTGGACAGGGGACACTGAAGCTTTCTTT. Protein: CASSIWTGDTEAFF.

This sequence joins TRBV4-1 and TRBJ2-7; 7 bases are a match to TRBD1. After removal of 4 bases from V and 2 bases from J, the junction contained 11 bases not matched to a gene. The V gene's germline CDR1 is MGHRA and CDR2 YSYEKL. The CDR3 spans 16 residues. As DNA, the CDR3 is TGCGCCAGCAGCCTAACGTCGACAGGGACCGCCTACGAGCAGTACTTC. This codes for CASSLTSTGTAYEQYF.

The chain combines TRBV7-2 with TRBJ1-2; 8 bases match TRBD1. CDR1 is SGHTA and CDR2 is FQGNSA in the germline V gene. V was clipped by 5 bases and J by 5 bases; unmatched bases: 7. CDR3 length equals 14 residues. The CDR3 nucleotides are TGTGCCAGCAGCCCAGGGGGCGCCGGGTATGGCTACACCTTC. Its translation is CASSPGGAGYGYTF.

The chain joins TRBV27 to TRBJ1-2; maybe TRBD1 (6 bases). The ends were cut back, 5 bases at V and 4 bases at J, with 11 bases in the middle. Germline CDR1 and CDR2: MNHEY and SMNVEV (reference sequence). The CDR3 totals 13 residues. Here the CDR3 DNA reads TGTGCCAGCAGTCCTGGACAGTCCTATGGCTACACCTTC. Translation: CASSPGQSYGYTF.

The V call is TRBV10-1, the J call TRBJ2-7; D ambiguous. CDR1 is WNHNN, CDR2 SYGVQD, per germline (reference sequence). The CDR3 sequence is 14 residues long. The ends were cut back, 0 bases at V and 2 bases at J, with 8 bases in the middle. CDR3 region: CASSESFFPYEQYF. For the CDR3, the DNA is TGCGCCAGCAGTGAGTCGTTCTTTCCCTACGAGCAGTACTTC.

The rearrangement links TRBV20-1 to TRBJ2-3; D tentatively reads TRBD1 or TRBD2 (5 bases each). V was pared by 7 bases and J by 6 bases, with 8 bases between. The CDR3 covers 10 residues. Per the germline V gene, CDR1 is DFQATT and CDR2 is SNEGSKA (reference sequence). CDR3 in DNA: TGCAGTGGAGGGGATGATACGCAGTATTTT. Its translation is CSGGDDTQYF.

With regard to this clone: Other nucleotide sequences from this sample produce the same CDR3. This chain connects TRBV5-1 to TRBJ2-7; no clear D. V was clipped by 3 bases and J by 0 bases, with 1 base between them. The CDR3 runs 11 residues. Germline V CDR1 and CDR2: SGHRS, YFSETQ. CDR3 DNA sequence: TGCGCCAGCAGCTCCTCCTACGAGCAGTACTTC. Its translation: CASSSSYEQYF.

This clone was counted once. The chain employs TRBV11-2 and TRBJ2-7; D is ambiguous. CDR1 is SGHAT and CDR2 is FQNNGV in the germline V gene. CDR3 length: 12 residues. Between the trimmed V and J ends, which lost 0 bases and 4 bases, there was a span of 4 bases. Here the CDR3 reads CASSLDAYEQYF. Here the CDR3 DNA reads TGTGCCAGCAGCTTAGACGCGTACGAGCAGTACTTC. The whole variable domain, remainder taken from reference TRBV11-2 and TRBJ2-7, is EAGVAQSPRYKIIEKRQSVAFWCNPISGHATLYWYQQILGQGPKLLIQFQNNGVVDDSQLPKDRFSAERLKGVDSTLKIQPAKLEDSAVYLCASSLDAYEQYFGPGTRLTVT.

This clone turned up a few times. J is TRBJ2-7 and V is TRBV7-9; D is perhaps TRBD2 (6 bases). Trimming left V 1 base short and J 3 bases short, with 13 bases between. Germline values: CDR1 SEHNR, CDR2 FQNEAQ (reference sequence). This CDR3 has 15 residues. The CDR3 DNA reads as TGTGCCAGCAGCTTAGGAACGGGAGCAGTCTACGAGCAGTACTTC. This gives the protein CASSLGTGAVYEQYF.

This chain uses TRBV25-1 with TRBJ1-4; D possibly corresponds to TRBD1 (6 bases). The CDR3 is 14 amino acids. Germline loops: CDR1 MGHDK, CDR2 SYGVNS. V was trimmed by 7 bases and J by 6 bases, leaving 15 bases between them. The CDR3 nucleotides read TGTGCCAGCACAGGGATGGGGGCGCATGAAAAACTGTTTTTT. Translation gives CASTGMGAHEKLFF.

As DNA, the CDR3 is TGTGCCAGCAGCCTCCGGGCCGAACTGTCCAATGAGCAGTTCTTC. It codes for CASSLRAELSNEQFF. This chain connects TRBV7-9 to TRBJ2-1; D is unclear. Germline CDR1 and CDR2: SEHNR and FQNEAQ (reference sequence). The length of the CDR3 is 15 residues. V was trimmed by 5 bases and J by 6 bases, leaving 17 bases between them.

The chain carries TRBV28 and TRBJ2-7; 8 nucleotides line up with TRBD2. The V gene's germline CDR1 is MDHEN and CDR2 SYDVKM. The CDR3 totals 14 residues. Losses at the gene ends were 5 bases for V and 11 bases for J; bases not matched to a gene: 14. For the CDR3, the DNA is TGTGCCAGCAGTCCACTATCTCGAGCGGGGGAGAAGTACTTC. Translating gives CASSPLSRAGEKYF.

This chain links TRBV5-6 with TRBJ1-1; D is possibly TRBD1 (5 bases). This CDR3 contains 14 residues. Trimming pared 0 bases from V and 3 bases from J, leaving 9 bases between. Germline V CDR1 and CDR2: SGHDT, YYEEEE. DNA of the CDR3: TGTGCCAGCAGCTTGGGGACATCCTACACTGAAGCTTTCTTT. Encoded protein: CASSLGTSYTEAFF.